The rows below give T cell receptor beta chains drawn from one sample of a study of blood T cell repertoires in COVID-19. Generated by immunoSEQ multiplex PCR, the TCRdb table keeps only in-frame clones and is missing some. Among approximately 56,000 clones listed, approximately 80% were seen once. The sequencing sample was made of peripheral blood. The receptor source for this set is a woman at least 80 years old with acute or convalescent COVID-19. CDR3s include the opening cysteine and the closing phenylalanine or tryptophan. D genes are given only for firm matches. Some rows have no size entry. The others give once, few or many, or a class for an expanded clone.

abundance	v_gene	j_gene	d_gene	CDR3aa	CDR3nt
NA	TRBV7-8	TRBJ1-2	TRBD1	CASSLGQGGYGYTF	TGTGCCAGCAGCTTAGGACAGGGCGGGTATGGCTACACCTTC
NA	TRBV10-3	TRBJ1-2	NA	CAISEWGGAPYGYTF	TGTGCCATCAGTGAATGGGGCGGAGCCCCCTATGGCTACACCTTC
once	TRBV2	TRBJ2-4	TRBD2	CASSGTSGGFLGKNIQYF	TGTGCCAGCAGTGGGACTAGCGGGGGGTTTTTAGGCAAAAACATTCAGTACTTC
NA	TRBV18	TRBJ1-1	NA	CASSGTGSEAFF	TGTGCCAGCTCAGGAACAGGGAGCGAAGCTTTCTTT
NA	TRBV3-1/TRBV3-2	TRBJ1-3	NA	CASSQEGRSSGNTIYF	TGTGCCAGCAGCCAAGAAGGCAGGTCCTCTGGAAACACCATATATTTT
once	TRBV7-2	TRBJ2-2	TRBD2	CASRRSGTTTGELFF	TGTGCCAGCAGGAGATCCGGGACTACCACCGGGGAGCTGTTTTTT
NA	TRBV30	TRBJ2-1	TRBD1	CAWSRQGHTEQFF	TGTGCCTGGAGCCGACAGGGACACACTGAGCAGTTCTTC
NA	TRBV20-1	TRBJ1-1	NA	CSAGGWEAFF	TGCAGTGCTGGGGGGTGGGAAGCTTTCTTT
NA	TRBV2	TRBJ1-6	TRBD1	CASSDRTGLNSPLHF	TGTGCCAGCAGTGACCGGACAGGCCTTAATTCACCCCTCCACTTT
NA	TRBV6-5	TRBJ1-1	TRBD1	CARSTWTGVTEAFF	TGTGCCAGATCTACGTGGACAGGGGTCACTGAAGCTTTCTTT
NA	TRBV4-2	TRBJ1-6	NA	CASSQVHSGSPLHF	TGTGCCAGCAGCCAAGTACACAGCGGGTCACCCCTCCACTTT
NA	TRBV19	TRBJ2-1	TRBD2	CASELGASGGYNEQFF	TGTGCCAGTGAACTGGGGGCTAGCGGGGGCTACAATGAGCAGTTCTTC
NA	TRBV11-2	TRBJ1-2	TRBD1	CASSLDGQAGYGYTF	TGTGCCAGCAGCTTAGATGGACAGGCCGGCTATGGCTACACCTTC
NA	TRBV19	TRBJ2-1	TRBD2	CASRSGGNNEQFF	TGTGCCAGTAGATCGGGGGGAAACAATGAGCAGTTCTTC
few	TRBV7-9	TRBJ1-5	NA	CASSSAESNQPQHF	TGTGCCAGCAGCTCAGCAGAGAGCAATCAGCCCCAGCATTTT
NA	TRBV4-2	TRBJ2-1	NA	CASSAGRGTYNEQFF	TGTGCCAGCAGCGCCGGGCGCGGGACTTACAATGAGCAGTTCTTC
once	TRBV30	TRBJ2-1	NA	CAWSRRTLSGNEQFF	TGTGCCTGGAGTAGACGGACTCTATCAGGCAATGAGCAGTTCTTC
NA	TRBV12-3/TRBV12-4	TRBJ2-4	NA	CASSLAGLDIQYF	TGTGCCAGCAGTTTGGCAGGGTTGGACATTCAGTACTTC
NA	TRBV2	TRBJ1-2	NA	CASSPTGGILGYTF	TGTGCCAGCAGCCCGACAGGCGGAATCCTGGGCTACACCTTC
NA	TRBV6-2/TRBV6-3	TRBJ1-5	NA	CASSYSREGASYSNQPQHF	TGTGCCAGCAGTTACTCCAGGGAAGGGGCTTCCTATAGCAATCAGCCCCAGCATTTT
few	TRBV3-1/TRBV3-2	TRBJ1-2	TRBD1	CASSLGTAHYTF	TGTGCCAGCAGCCTTGGGACAGCCCACTACACCTTC
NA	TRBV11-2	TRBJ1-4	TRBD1	CASSSPPGQGDGKLFF	TGTGCCAGCAGCTCCCCCCCGGGACAGGGGGACGGAAAACTGTTTTTT
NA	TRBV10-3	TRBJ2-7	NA	CAISESGGTHYEQYF	TGTGCCATCAGTGAGTCGGGTGGGACACACTACGAGCAGTACTTC
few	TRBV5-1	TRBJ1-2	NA	CASSLGAGSLNYGYTF	TGCGCCAGCAGCTTGGGTGCAGGCTCGCTTAACTATGGCTACACCTTC
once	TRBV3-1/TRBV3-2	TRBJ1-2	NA	CASSPQGSGGYTF	TGTGCCAGCAGCCCACAGGGATCTGGTGGCTACACCTTC
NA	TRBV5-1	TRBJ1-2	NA	CASSLVLGGKDYGYTF	TGCGCCAGCAGCTTGGTGCTGGGGGGGAAAGACTATGGCTACACCTTC
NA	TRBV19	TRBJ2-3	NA	CASSTQGGGTDTQYF	TGTGCCAGTAGTACCCAGGGTGGAGGCACAGATACGCAGTATTTT
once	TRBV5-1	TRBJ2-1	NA	CASSRDGSSYNEQFF	TGCGCCAGCAGCCGCGACGGGAGCTCCTACAATGAGCAGTTCTTC
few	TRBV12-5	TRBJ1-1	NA	CASGNEGLRAFF	TGTGCTAGTGGCAACGAGGGCTTGAGGGCTTTCTTT
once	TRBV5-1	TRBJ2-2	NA	CASTEWGRWDTGELFF	TGCGCCAGCACAGAGTGGGGCAGGTGGGACACCGGGGAGCTGTTTTTT
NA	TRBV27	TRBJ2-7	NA	CASSRTVSSYEQYF	TGTGCCAGCTCCCGGACAGTTAGCTCCTACGAGCAGTACTTC